The source of this TCR beta chain is a study of blood T cell repertoires in COVID-19. Across the study: Samples of COVID-19 (acute and convalescent) were obtained from the United States, Italy and Spain. T cells, B-cell-depleted T cells, or PBMCs supplied cDNA or gDNA.

In the original workflow: Amplification of reference gene primers provided the estimated nucleated cell counts. Sequencing was performed with immunoSEQ multiplex PCR; in TCRdb, only in-frame clones are kept and a portion is missing. The DNA was the basis for D and trimming; V, J and clone size are from that table. The data hold approximately 88,000 clones, with 70% to 80% observed a single time. This CDR3 has 17 residues. The V gene end was trimmed by 5 bases and the J gene end by 3 bases; junction bases not matched to a gene: 9. Per the germline V gene, CDR1 is SNHLY and CDR2 is FYNNEI. This clone came up a few times.

V and J are TRBV2 and TRBJ2-3; 12 bases agree with TRBD2. The source is a human donor in a cohort sampled during active COVID-19. The material sequenced was peripheral blood. CDR3 coding DNA: TGTGCCAGCAGTACCCCCGGAGGACTAGCGGGGACAGATACGCAGTATTTT. It yields the protein CASSTPGGLAGTDTQYF.